Below, 20 T cell receptor beta chains from the same sample are listed, as sequenced in a study of shared clonotypes between healthy human individuals. The repertoire was sequenced with immunoSEQ multiplex PCR; TCRdb's copy has only in-frame clones and lacks some. The repertoire has about 680,000 clones, just over 90% of them found once; the top ten carry nearly 25%. In the naive CD8 group, cells lacked CD45RO and were positively selected for CCR7, so terminally differentiated effector memory CD45RA+ cells were left out. Input material: naive CD8+ T cells sorted from blood. The receptors shown here come from a man in his thirties or forties in good health.

The chain employs TRBV7-3 and TRBJ2-1, with D possibly TRBD2 on 5 matching bases. This CDR3 region has 16 residues. The V end lost 1 base, the J end lost 5 bases, and 15 bases lay between the germline ends. CDR1 is SGHTA, CDR2 FQGTGA, per germline. The CDR3 reads CASSLSLSGKHNEQFF. The CDR3 nucleotides are TGTGCCAGCAGCTTAAGCCTGAGCGGAAAACACAATGAGCAGTTCTTC.

The V gene is TRBV7-6, the J gene TRBJ2-1; D unresolved. The CDR3 runs 16 residues. The V gene's germline CDR1 is SGHVS and CDR2 FNYEAQ. V was clipped by 2 bases and J by 7 bases, with 18 bases between them. The CDR3 sequence is CASSLPYSLNANEQFF. The CDR3 nucleotides are TGTGCCAGCAGCTTACCATATAGCCTAAACGCAAATGAGCAGTTCTTC.

The V call is TRBV6-1, the J call TRBJ2-2; 7 nucleotides line up with TRBD1. The CDR3 is made up of 15 amino acids. Looked up from germline, CDR1 is MNHNS and CDR2 is SASEGT. J gave up 2 bases and V 8 bases, and 8 bases lay outside the gene matches. CDR3 DNA sequence: TGTGCCAGCTATGACAGGGTGAGAAACACCGGGGAGCTGTTTTTT. Its protein product is CASYDRVRNTGELFF.

V is TRBV11-2 and J is TRBJ2-7, with 11 bases fitting TRBD2. The CDR3 consists of 15 residues. Losses at the gene ends were 2 bases for V and 5 bases for J; bases not matched to a gene: 5. Germline CDR1 reads SGHAT; CDR2 reads FQNNGV. CDR3 sequence reads: CASSLRLAGGDEQYF. The CDR3 DNA follows: TGTGCCAGCAGCTTAAGGCTAGCGGGAGGCGACGAGCAGTACTTC.

On this clone: The sample has other DNA sequences that encode this CDR3 too. The rearrangement uses TRBV6-5 and TRBJ2-7; TRBD2 matches at 8 bases. CDR1 is MNHEY and CDR2 is SVGAGI in the germline V gene. The CDR3 totals 15 residues. The J segment lost 3 bases and the V segment lost 3 bases, leaving 7 bases of the junction unmatched. The CDR3 loop reads CASSYSGTGGYEQYF. In DNA, the CDR3 is TGTGCCAGCAGTTATAGCGGGACGGGGGGCTACGAGCAGTACTTC.

CDR3 loop: CASSEISYSNQPQHF. CDR3 nucleotides: TGTGCCAGCAGTGAAATATCGTATAGCAATCAGCCCCAGCATTTT. The chain couples TRBV6-1 to TRBJ1-5; unclear D gene. CDR1 is MNHNS, CDR2 SASEGT, per germline. With 2 bases removed from V and 0 bases from J, the gap between germline ends came to 8 bases. The CDR3 length is 15 residues.

CDR3 loop: CASSLVTRNRGQFSYEQYF. CDR3 DNA sequence: TGTGCCAGCAGCTTAGTGACGCGAAACAGGGGACAATTCTCCTACGAGCAGTACTTC. The V and J genes are TRBV7-8 and TRBJ2-7, with 7 bases matching TRBD1. The J segment lost 0 bases and the V segment lost 1 base, leaving 15 bases of the junction unmatched. Germline V CDR1 and CDR2: SGHVS, FQNEAQ. The CDR3 is 19 residues long. Using reference TRBV7-8 and TRBJ2-7 for the parts outside the CDR3, the full variable domain is GAGVSQSPRYKVAKRGQDVALRCDPISGHVSLFWYQQALGQGPEFLTYFQNEAQLDKSGLPSDRFFAERPEGSVSTLKIQRTQQEDSAVYLCASSLVTRNRGQFSYEQYFGPGTRLTVT.

This clone was observed at least ten times. V gene TRBV6-1 combines with J gene TRBJ2-3; D not certain. In germline, CDR1 is MNHNS, CDR2 SASEGT. The CDR3 extends over 14 amino acids. Trimming pared 3 bases from V and 4 bases from J, leaving 11 bases between. CDR3 bases: TGTGCCAGCAGTGAGAGTTCTAGGCCAGATACGCAGTATTTT. Translating gives CASSESSRPDTQYF.

This sequence joins TRBV11-2 and TRBJ1-4, with 8 bases that match TRBD1. This CDR3 is 16 amino acids long. V lost 5 bases and J lost 3; bases outside the gene matches: 8. CDR1 and CDR2 from the germline V gene are SGHAT and FQNNGV. CDR3 in amino acids: CASSHVLGQANEKLFF. The CDR3 DNA reads as TGTGCCAGCAGCCACGTCCTGGGACAGGCTAATGAAAAACTGTTTTTT.

This rearrangement joins TRBV28 to TRBJ2-1, with D tentatively TRBD2 (6 bases). Per the germline V gene, CDR1 is MDHEN and CDR2 is SYDVKM. This CDR3 is built from 17 residues. Trimming left V 6 bases short and J 5 bases short, with 23 bases between. The CDR3 reads CASRTSGIFGGNNEQFF. CDR3 in DNA: TGTGCCAGCAGAACTAGTGGGATCTTTGGAGGGAACAATGAGCAGTTCTTC.

The genes are TRBV2 and TRBJ1-2; D ambiguous. The germline V gene has CDR1 SNHLY and CDR2 FYNNEI. The V end was cut by 3 bases, the J end by 10 bases, with 0 bases between. There are 8 residues in the CDR3. The CDR3 region has the DNA TGTGCCAGCAGTGACTACACCTTC. Translated: CASSDYTF.

As regards this clone: This CDR3 is also generated by other DNA sequences in the sample. The chain couples TRBV4-1 to TRBJ2-7, with D possibly matching TRBD2 (6 bases). CDR1 MGHRA and CDR2 YSYEKL come from the germline V gene. The V and J ends lost 0 bases and 4 bases respectively, with 10 bases between them. The CDR3 covers 14 residues. The CDR3 protein is CASSQDRGGYEQYF. Here the CDR3 DNA reads TGCGCCAGCAGCCAAGATCGGGGAGGATACGAGCAGTACTTC.

The chain recombines TRBV29-1 with TRBJ2-1; D is perhaps TRBD1 (5 bases). V was trimmed by 4 bases and J by 0 bases, leaving 16 bases between them. Germline-derived CDR1 and CDR2 are SQVTM and ANQGSEA. The CDR3 sequence is 16 residues long. The CDR3: CSVGGLQDRSYNEQFF. In DNA form, the CDR3 reads TGCAGCGTTGGGGGCCTGCAGGATCGCTCCTACAATGAGCAGTTCTTC.

The chain carries TRBV27 and TRBJ2-7; D unclear. This CDR3 spans 13 amino acids. The V gene's germline CDR1 is MNHEY and CDR2 SMNVEV (reference sequence). Trimming left V 2 bases short and J 5 bases short, with 10 bases between. CDR3 in DNA: TGTGCCAGCAGTTTAGGGCATTGGAACGAGCAGTACTTC. Protein sequence: CASSLGHWNEQYF.

The CDR3 loop reads CASSLITGSSRDTEAFF. The CDR3 DNA is TGTGCCAGCAGCTTGATAACAGGGAGCTCTCGTGACACTGAAGCTTTCTTT. This sequence joins TRBV5-6 and TRBJ1-1, with D maybe TRBD1 (6 bases). The ends were cut back, 1 base at V and 3 bases at J, with 19 bases in the middle. The germline gives CDR1 SGHDT, CDR2 YYEEEE. The CDR3 loop spans 17 amino acids.

The V and J genes are TRBV9 and TRBJ2-6; unclear D gene. The length of the CDR3 is 13 residues. V was trimmed by 0 bases and J by 4 bases, leaving 2 bases between them. The germline V gene encodes CDR1 SGDLS and CDR2 YYNGEE. CDR3 in amino acids: CASSVVGANVLTF. CDR3 nucleotide sequence: TGTGCCAGCAGCGTAGTAGGGGCCAACGTCCTGACTTTC.

The chain is built from TRBV5-1 and TRBJ1-1; 7 bases line up with TRBD1. Germline assignment: CDR1 SGHRS and CDR2 YFSETQ. V lost 2 bases and J lost 5; bases outside the gene matches: 9. This CDR3 is built from 15 residues. This CDR3 is CASSFGSTGVTEAFF. The CDR3 DNA follows: TGCGCCAGCAGCTTTGGGTCTACAGGGGTGACTGAAGCTTTCTTT.

V usage is TRBV4-3 and J usage is TRBJ2-3; TRBD1 agrees at 8 bases. The V and J ends lost 0 bases and 2 bases, in that order; junction bases with no gene match: 4. Germline V gene sequence: CDR1 LGHNA, CDR2 YSLEER. The CDR3 is 16 amino acids. CDR3 region: CASSQDPQGATDTQYF. CDR3 coding DNA: TGCGCCAGCAGCCAAGATCCGCAGGGGGCCACAGATACGCAGTATTTT.

The CDR3 reads CASQIRSGRIFTDTQYF. In nucleotides, the CDR3 is TGTGCCAGTCAGATTCGCTCAGGGAGGATTTTCACAGATACGCAGTATTTT. V and J are TRBV28 and TRBJ2-3, with TRBD2 as a possible D gene (6 bases). Germline loops: CDR1 MDHEN, CDR2 SYDVKM. The CDR3 sequence is 17 residues long. Trimming pared 9 bases from V and 2 bases from J, leaving 24 bases between.

The chain has TRBV25-1 and TRBJ2-5, with D perhaps TRBD1 (5 bases). The length of the CDR3 is 15 residues. Germline V gene lookup returns CDR1 MGHDK and CDR2 SYGVNS. Between the trimmed V and J ends, which lost 1 base and 1 base, there was a span of 10 bases. The CDR3 bases are TGTGCCAGCAGTGAATGGGCAGGGATCCAAGAGACCCAGTACTTC. Amino acid sequence: CASSEWAGIQETQYF.